This passage covers 22 T cell receptor beta chains from one sample sequenced in a study of blood T cell repertoires in COVID-19. The method was immunoSEQ multiplex PCR; TCRdb's version includes in-frame clones alone and lacks a portion of them. The sample includes 200,000 to 300,000 clones, 87% of them seen just once. The sequenced sample consisted of peripheral blood. These receptors originate from a woman aged 45-65 years with acute or convalescent COVID-19.

This chain uses TRBV19 with TRBJ1-5, with a weak D call TRBD1 (6 bases). This CDR3 comprises 13 residues. Per germline, CDR1 LNHDA and CDR2 SQIVND (reference sequence). With 5 bases removed from V and 4 bases from J, the gap between germline ends came to 9 bases. The CDR3 reads CASSYDRNQPQHF. The CDR3 DNA follows: TGTGCCAGTAGTTACGACAGGAATCAGCCCCAGCATTTT.

J is TRBJ1-2 and V is TRBV3-1 (or the pseudogene TRBV3-2), with a tentative D call TRBD1 (5 bases). This CDR3 is built from 13 residues. Trimming stripped 0 bases from V and 7 bases from J, with 9 bases between. Per the germline V gene, CDR1 is LGHDT and CDR2 is YNNKEL (reference sequence). The CDR3 sequence: CASSQEGGGGYTF. CDR3 nucleotide sequence: TGTGCCAGCAGCCAAGAGGGGGGTGGTGGCTACACCTTC.

To note about this clone: Other DNA sequences from this sample encode an identical CDR3 as well. J is TRBJ2-1 and V is TRBV5-1; 11 bases are shared with TRBD2. This CDR3 region has 15 residues. J gave up 2 bases and V 4 bases, and 2 bases lay outside the gene matches. Per the germline V gene, CDR1 is SGHRS and CDR2 is YFSETQ. The CDR3 loop is CASSPTSGTYNEQFF. CDR3 sequence (DNA): TGCGCCAGCAGCCCGACTAGCGGGACCTACAATGAGCAGTTCTTC.

The rearrangement joins TRBV18 to TRBJ1-2; 9 bases line up with TRBD1. V dropped 2 bases and J dropped 1; count of bases not matched to a gene: 17. CDR3 length: 20 residues. Germline CDR1 is KGHSH and CDR2 is LQKENI. As DNA, the CDR3 is TGTGCCAGCTCACCAGAAATATGGGGACAGGGCGGACCGGTTAACTATGGCTACACCTTC. It encodes CASSPEIWGQGGPVNYGYTF.

The chain employs TRBV5-1 and TRBJ2-7; TRBD2 aligns across 9 bases. The germline V gene has CDR1 SGHRS and CDR2 YFSETQ. V lost 7 bases to trimming and J lost 0 bases; unmatched junction nucleotides: 14. This CDR3 is built from 17 residues. The CDR3 spells CASPPPRAGGLSYEQYF. CDR3 DNA sequence: TGCGCCAGCCCCCCCCCGCGAGCGGGAGGCCTCTCCTACGAGCAGTACTTC.

The rearrangement joins TRBV27 to TRBJ2-7; 8 positions match TRBD2. The ends lost 6 bases at V and 3 bases at J; junction bases unmatched: 4. Per germline, CDR1 MNHEY and CDR2 SMNVEV (reference sequence). The length of the CDR3 is 13 residues. CDR3 protein: CASRFSGSYEQYF. The CDR3, as DNA: TGTGCCAGCAGATTCAGCGGGAGCTACGAGCAGTACTTC.

This chain connects TRBV27 to TRBJ2-5; TRBD1 matches at 9 bases. V was pared by 0 bases and J by 7 bases, with 9 bases of the junction left unmatched. This CDR3 spans 16 amino acids. Looked up from germline, CDR1 is MNHEY and CDR2 is SMNVEV (reference sequence). CDR3 nucleotide sequence: TGTGCCAGCAGTTTATCCGCTCACAGGGGGCAGAGGACCCAGTACTTC. This gives the protein CASSLSAHRGQRTQYF.

The V call is TRBV28, the J call TRBJ1-6, with 8 bases identical to TRBD1. From germline, CDR1 is MDHEN and CDR2 SYDVKM. The CDR3 is 16 amino acids. V lost 3 bases and J lost 7; bases outside the gene matches: 8. In DNA form, the CDR3 reads TGTGCCAGCAGTTTTTGGACCGGGACAGGAAATTCACCCCTCCACTTT. Translating it yields CASSFWTGTGNSPLHF. The variable domain in full, with the rest retrieved from reference TRBV28 and TRBJ1-6, is DVKVTQSSRYLVKRTGEKVFLECVQDMDHENMFWYRQDPGLGLRLIYFSYDVKMKEKGDIPEGYSVSREKKERFSLILESASTNQTSMYLCASSFWTGTGNSPLHFGNGTRLTVT.

This sequence joins TRBV30 and TRBJ1-3, with D perhaps TRBD1 (5 bases). Germline V lookup: CDR1 GTSNPN, CDR2 SVGIG (reference sequence). The V and J ends lost 0 bases and 0 bases respectively, with 9 bases between them. The CDR3 loop spans 15 amino acids. The CDR3 here is CAWSVGVYSGNTIYF. The CDR3 nucleotides read TGTGCCTGGAGTGTAGGGGTTTACTCTGGAAACACCATATATTTT.

This CDR3 is CASSQSGTGPAYEQYF. For the CDR3, the DNA is TGCGCCAGCAGTCAATCTGGGACAGGGCCTGCCTACGAGCAGTACTTC. This chain connects TRBV23-1 to TRBJ2-7, with 9 bases that match TRBD1. TRBV23-1 is marked as an open reading frame, function uncertain. After removal of 0 bases from V and 2 bases from J, the junction contained 5 bases not matched to a gene. CDR3 size: 16 residues.

The V call is TRBV5-4, the J call TRBJ1-5; D may be TRBD1 (5 bases). The CDR3 is 15 amino acids. Trimming removed 3 bases at V and 3 bases at J, with 13 bases between. Per germline, CDR1 SGHNT and CDR2 YYREEE (reference sequence). CDR3 coding DNA: TGTGCCAGCAGCTCTGGGGGGGGGTTCAATCAGCCCCAGCATTTT. Amino acid sequence: CASSSGGGFNQPQHF.

The chain links TRBV4-1 to TRBJ2-1; 11 positions match TRBD1. Trimming cost V 1 base and J 9 bases; bases outside gene matches: 11. CDR1 is MGHRA and CDR2 is YSYEKL in the germline V gene. The CDR3 has 17 amino acids. This CDR3 is CASSQVYRTGGRSEQFF. For the CDR3, the DNA is TGCGCCAGCAGCCAAGTCTATAGGACAGGGGGCCGGAGTGAGCAGTTCTTC.

The rearrangement joins TRBV6-2 or TRBV6-3 to TRBJ1-1; perhaps TRBD1 as D (5 bases). CDR3 length: 14 amino acids. Germline V gene lookup returns CDR1 MNHEY and CDR2 SVGEGT. Trimming took off 2 bases at V and 4 bases at J, with 11 bases between the two ends. The CDR3 protein is CASSYQGWGTEAFF. The CDR3 nucleotides are TGTGCCAGCAGTTACCAGGGCTGGGGCACTGAAGCTTTCTTT.

The chain employs TRBV5-1 and TRBJ2-7; a weak D match, TRBD1 (6 bases). The CDR3 spans 16 residues. Per the germline V gene, CDR1 is SGHRS and CDR2 is YFSETQ. Trimming stripped 2 bases from V and 3 bases from J, with 18 bases between. The CDR3 sequence is CASSFLTSGRGYEQYF. The CDR3 coding sequence is TGCGCCAGCAGCTTTCTTACCTCGGGCAGGGGCTACGAGCAGTACTTC.

J is TRBJ2-1 and V is TRBV9; the match to TRBD2 covers 11 bases. Trimming took 3 bases from V and 5 from J; bases not matched to a gene: 4. This CDR3 is built from 15 residues. Germline assignment: CDR1 SGDLS and CDR2 YYNGEE. This chain's CDR3 is CASSAGLAVNNEQFF. In nucleotides, the CDR3 is TGTGCCAGCAGCGCGGGACTAGCGGTTAACAATGAGCAGTTCTTC.

The gene calls are TRBV19 and TRBJ1-1, with D hard to call. Deletions cut 4 bases from V and 1 base from J, with 7 bases between. CDR1 is LNHDA, CDR2 SQIVND, per germline (reference sequence). This CDR3 spans 13 amino acids. As DNA, the CDR3 is TGTGCCAGTAGTACTCCCAGGAACACTGAAGCTTTCTTT. Its translation: CASSTPRNTEAFF.

The chain couples TRBV7-3 to TRBJ2-6, with D hard to call. There are 15 residues in the CDR3. Looked up from germline, CDR1 is SGHTA and CDR2 is FQGTGA. V was clipped by 4 bases and J by 0 bases, with 7 bases between them. CDR3 sequence: CASSSTRSGANVLTF. As DNA, the CDR3 is TGTGCCAGCAGCTCAACCCGCTCTGGGGCCAACGTCCTGACTTTC.

There are a few counts of this clone. The CDR3 spells CASSDRTGTGYTF. The CDR3 nucleotides read TGTGCCAGCAGCGACCGGACAGGGACGGGCTACACCTTC. The gene calls are TRBV9 and TRBJ1-2; 8 bases match TRBD1. The germline gives CDR1 SGDLS, CDR2 YYNGEE. The length of the CDR3 is 13 residues. Trimming took 3 bases from V and 8 from J; bases not matched to a gene: 6. Using reference TRBV9 and TRBJ1-2 for the parts outside the CDR3, the full variable domain is DSGVTQTPKHLITATGQRVTLRCSPRSGDLSVYWYQQSLDQGLQFLIQYYNGEERAKGNILERFSAQQFPDLHSELNLSSLELGDSALYFCASSDRTGTGYTFGSGTRLTVV.

V is TRBV27 and J is TRBJ2-7; D gene ambiguous. CDR1 and CDR2 from the germline V gene are MNHEY and SMNVEV (reference sequence). The CDR3 extends over 12 amino acids. The V gene lost 3 bases and the J gene lost 0 bases, with 3 bases spanning the gap. The chain's CDR3 is CASSFLSYEQYF. CDR3 nucleotide sequence: TGTGCCAGCAGTTTCCTCTCCTACGAGCAGTACTTC.

The chain combines TRBV4-1 with TRBJ2-7; 9 bases map to TRBD1. The J segment lost 3 bases and the V segment lost 0 bases, leaving 6 bases of the junction unmatched. The germline CDR1 and CDR2 sequences are MGHRA and YSYEKL. The CDR3 runs 16 residues. The CDR3 spells CASSQEGSTGGYEQYF. The CDR3 coding sequence is TGCGCCAGCAGCCAAGAGGGGTCGACAGGGGGCTACGAGCAGTACTTC.

The rearrangement links TRBV19 to TRBJ2-7; 8 nucleotides match TRBD1. The V gene end was trimmed by 8 bases and the J gene end by 5 bases; junction bases not matched to a gene: 14. The CDR3 consists of 15 residues. CDR1 is LNHDA and CDR2 is SQIVND in the germline V gene (reference sequence). Here the CDR3 DNA reads TGTGCCAGTCGTCCCCGGGACAGGAGATTCGACGAGCAGTACTTC. Translating gives CASRPRDRRFDEQYF.

The rearrangement links TRBV2 to TRBJ2-1; 7 bases line up with TRBD1. J was trimmed by 10 bases and V by 1 base; bases with no gene match: 7. The germline V gene encodes CDR1 SNHLY and CDR2 FYNNEI. CDR3 length equals 14 residues. The CDR3 region is CASSEGQGGREQFF. Written as DNA, the CDR3 is TGTGCCAGCAGTGAAGGACAGGGTGGACGCGAGCAGTTCTTC.